The next 22 T cell receptor beta chains were all read from a single sample in a study of blood T cell repertoires in COVID-19. Sequencing used immunoSEQ multiplex PCR; TCRdb keeps in-frame clones, though not all of them. Counted here are approximately 78,000 clones, around four fifths occurring once; the ten biggest clones make up 15% to 20%. The sample taken for sequencing was peripheral blood. These receptors all come from a woman aged 80 or older with acute or convalescent COVID-19.

V gene TRBV4-2 combines with J gene TRBJ2-7; the match to TRBD2 covers 9 bases. J was trimmed by 1 base and V by 3 bases; bases with no gene match: 4. CDR3 size: 15 residues. Germline V gives CDR1 LGHNA, CDR2 YNFKEQ. The CDR3, as DNA: TGTGCCAGCAGCCAGACGACTAGCGGATCCTACGAGCAGTACTTC. It is translated as CASSQTTSGSYEQYF.

The genes are TRBV5-1 and TRBJ1-4; weak D call: TRBD1 (5 bases). V lost 0 bases and J lost 5, with 5 bases in between. The CDR3 loop spans 13 amino acids. Germline lookup yields CDR1 SGHRS and CDR2 YFSETQ. This chain's CDR3 is CASSLDRNEKLFF. In DNA form, the CDR3 reads TGCGCCAGCAGCTTGGACAGGAATGAAAAACTGTTTTTT. The full variable domain, with the rest looked up from reference TRBV5-1 and TRBJ1-4, is KAGVTQTPRYLIKTRGQQVTLSCSPISGHRSVSWYQQTPGQGLQFLFEYFSETQRNKGNFPGRFSGRQFSNSRSEMNVSTLELGDSALYLCASSLDRNEKLFFGSGTQLSVL.

This rearrangement joins TRBV10-3 to TRBJ2-3; no clear D. This CDR3 is built from 12 residues. V was cut by 3 bases and J by 6 bases, with 7 bases left in between. The germline V gene encodes CDR1 ENHRY and CDR2 SYGVKD. The CDR3 reads CAISDSVDTQYF. CDR3 in DNA: TGTGCCATCAGTGACTCTGTCGATACGCAGTATTTT.

This clone was recorded only once. CDR3 loop: CASLKQENTEAFF. The CDR3 nucleotides are TGTGCCAGCTTGAAACAGGAGAACACTGAAGCTTTCTTT. The J gene is TRBJ1-1, the V gene TRBV19; possibly TRBD1 for D (5 bases). The CDR3 runs to 13 residues. Trimming pared 9 bases from V and 1 base from J, leaving 12 bases between. Looked up from germline, CDR1 is LNHDA and CDR2 is SQIVND (reference sequence).

The chain links TRBV27 to TRBJ2-7; possible D gene TRBD2, 5 bases. The CDR3 totals 14 residues. Germline assignment: CDR1 MNHEY and CDR2 SMNVEV (reference sequence). Trimming stripped 8 bases from V and 6 bases from J, with 20 bases between. DNA for the CDR3: TGTGCCAGCTCCCTCGGGTCTAGCCCCCGCGAGCAGTACTTC. This gives the protein CASSLGSSPREQYF.

A single count supports this clone. The V and J genes are TRBV7-8 and TRBJ1-1; D possibly corresponds to TRBD1 (6 bases). This CDR3 spans 14 amino acids. Trimming took off 5 bases at V and 1 base at J, with 11 bases between the two ends. Per germline, CDR1 SGHVS and CDR2 FQNEAQ. The CDR3 DNA reads TGTGCCAGCAGCCTCGGGACACAGAACACTGAAGCTTTCTTT. It codes for CASSLGTQNTEAFF.

The chain combines TRBV2 with TRBJ1-1, with D hard to call. The CDR3 runs 13 residues. Trimming took 2 bases from V and 3 from J, leaving 7 bases between them. Germline V lookup: CDR1 SNHLY, CDR2 FYNNEI. The CDR3 reads CASSEQADTEAFF. In nucleotides, the CDR3 is TGTGCCAGCAGTGAACAGGCAGACACTGAAGCTTTCTTT.

This clone was counted once. The chain couples TRBV15 to TRBJ2-4; 8 bases fit TRBD1. Germline loops: CDR1 LNHNV, CDR2 YYDKDF (reference sequence). V shed 9 bases, J shed 8 bases, and the junction held 6 bases outside the gene matches. The CDR3 is made up of 12 amino acids. The CDR3 loop reads CATDRGDHIQYF. CDR3 nucleotide sequence: TGTGCCACAGACAGGGGCGATCACATTCAGTACTTC. The full variable domain, with the rest looked up from reference TRBV15 and TRBJ2-4, is DAMVIQNPRYQVTQFGKPVTLSCSQTLNHNVMYWYQQKSSQAPKLLFHYYDKDFNNEADTPDNFQSRRPNTSFCFLDIRSPGLGDTAMYLCATDRGDHIQYFGAGTRLSVL.

This clone appeared once. The chain carries TRBV21-1 and TRBJ2-3; the DNA was not used to check the table's D call, TRBD2. TRBV21-1 is tagged as a pseudogene. This CDR3 is built from 16 residues. The CDR3, as DNA: TGTGCCAGCAGCAAAGGGCGCGGGAAGAGTTCAGATACGCAGTATTTT. This sequence encodes CASSKGRGKSSDTQYF.

The rearrangement joins TRBV18 to TRBJ2-3, with 11 nucleotides matching TRBD2. CDR1 is KGHSH, CDR2 LQKENI, per germline. V was pared by 6 bases and J by 1 base, with 12 bases of the junction left unmatched. The CDR3 has 18 amino acids. Here the CDR3 reads CASSPTLLSGGGTDTQYF. The CDR3 bases are TGTGCCAGCTCGCCCACGCTGCTTAGCGGGGGGGGCACAGATACGCAGTATTTT. The variable domain in full, with the rest retrieved from reference TRBV18 and TRBJ2-3, is NAGVMQNPRHLVRRRGQEARLRCSPMKGHSHVYWYRQLPEEGLKFMVYLQKENIIDESGMPKERFSAEFPKEGPSILRIQQVVRGDSAAYFCASSPTLLSGGGTDTQYFGPGTRLTVL.

The chain couples TRBV5-1 to TRBJ2-1; 11 bases align to TRBD2. This CDR3 contains 16 residues. The V gene's germline CDR1 is SGHRS and CDR2 YFSETQ. J gave up 2 bases and V 4 bases, and 5 bases lay outside the gene matches. DNA for the CDR3: TGCGCCAGCAGCAAAGGGACTAGCGGTACCTACAATGAGCAGTTCTTC. Translating gives CASSKGTSGTYNEQFF.

The J gene is TRBJ2-7, the V gene TRBV7-9, with D unresolved. CDR1 is SEHNR and CDR2 is FQNEAQ in the germline V gene (reference sequence). V lost 0 bases to trimming and J lost 4 bases, with 10 bases between them. This CDR3 is built from 14 residues. The CDR3 region is CASSLAAQTYEQYF. The CDR3 bases are TGTGCCAGCAGCTTAGCCGCCCAGACTTACGAGCAGTACTTC.

CDR3 bases: TGTGCCAGCAGAGCTGAGCAGGTCGGGGGCACCGGGGAGCTGTTTTTT. As protein: CASRAEQVGGTGELFF. The V and J genes are TRBV9 and TRBJ2-2; D is perhaps TRBD2 (6 bases). CDR3 size: 16 residues. V shed 5 bases and J shed 4 bases, with 18 bases lying between them. Germline V gives CDR1 SGDLS, CDR2 YYNGEE. Variable domain in full (rest from reference TRBV9 and TRBJ2-2): DSGVTQTPKHLITATGQRVTLRCSPRSGDLSVYWYQQSLDQGLQFLIQYYNGEERAKGNILERFSAQQFPDLHSELNLSSLELGDSALYFCASRAEQVGGTGELFFGEGSRLTVL.

The chain combines TRBV7-3 with TRBJ2-1, with 8 bases matching TRBD2. J gave up 10 bases and V 1 base, and 15 bases lay outside the gene matches. Looked up from germline, CDR1 is SGHTA and CDR2 is FQGTGA. This CDR3 is 17 amino acids long. The CDR3 nucleotides read TGTGCCAGCAGCTTAATTCTCCGGCGTAGCGGGGAAGGGGAGCAGTTCTTC. Translated, it gives CASSLILRRSGEGEQFF.

The chain uses TRBV19 and TRBJ1-4, with unresolved D. Germline V gene sequence: CDR1 LNHDA, CDR2 SQIVND (reference sequence). CDR3 length equals 13 residues. Trimming pared 2 bases from V and 7 bases from J, leaving 8 bases between. This CDR3 is CASSIPVIEKLFF. CDR3 coding DNA: TGTGCCAGTAGTATACCAGTAATTGAAAAACTGTTTTTT.

The chain combines TRBV15 with TRBJ2-3, with 7 bases matching TRBD1. The J segment lost 3 bases and the V segment lost 5 bases, leaving 8 bases of the junction unmatched. In germline, CDR1 is LNHNV, CDR2 YYDKDF (reference sequence). The CDR3 extends over 15 amino acids. As DNA, the CDR3 is TGTGCCACCAGCTCCTTCAGGGGGAAGACAGATACGCAGTATTTT. Translating it yields CATSSFRGKTDTQYF.

The chain couples TRBV5-6 to TRBJ2-5, with D possibly matching TRBD2 (7 bases). This CDR3 has 14 residues. Trimming took off 1 base at V and 4 bases at J, with 11 bases between the two ends. Germline-derived CDR1 and CDR2 are SGHDT and YYEEEE. The CDR3 nucleotides are TGTGCCAGCAGCTTGCCGGGGGGCGGAGAGACCCAGTACTTC. Translation: CASSLPGGGETQYF.

This clone was found a few times. In DNA form, the CDR3 reads TGTGCCAGCAGTTCCCCCCTCGAGGGAGGAAACACAGATACGCAGTATTTT. Its protein is CASSSPLEGGNTDTQYF. The chain joins TRBV28 to TRBJ2-3; maybe TRBD2 (6 bases). Germline V gene data show CDR1 as MDHEN and CDR2 as SYDVKM. This CDR3 spans 17 amino acids. The V end was cut by 4 bases, the J end by 2 bases, with 19 bases between.

The chain joins TRBV5-1 to TRBJ1-3; D gene unclear. The CDR3 runs to 14 residues. Germline CDR1 and CDR2: SGHRS and YFSETQ. Trimming left V 5 bases short and J 0 bases short, with 9 bases between. CDR3 nucleotide sequence: TGCGCCAGCAGTGAGGGAAGCTCTGGAAACACCATATATTTT. Its protein is CASSEGSSGNTIYF. Variable domain in full (rest from reference TRBV5-1 and TRBJ1-3): KAGVTQTPRYLIKTRGQQVTLSCSPISGHRSVSWYQQTPGQGLQFLFEYFSETQRNKGNFPGRFSGRQFSNSRSEMNVSTLELGDSALYLCASSEGSSGNTIYFGEGSWLTVV.

The chain couples TRBV9 to TRBJ2-7, with a tentative D call TRBD2 (5 bases). V was cut by 1 base and J by 5 bases, with 16 bases left in between. Germline V gene lookup returns CDR1 SGDLS and CDR2 YYNGEE. The CDR3 sequence is 15 residues long. CDR3 bases: TGTGCCAGCAGCGTATCCGGGGTAGCCCAGGACGAGCAGTACTTC. Protein product: CASSVSGVAQDEQYF.

This clone was picked up one time. V is TRBV6-5 and J is TRBJ1-3; no clear D. The CDR3 has 14 residues. The V end was cut by 7 bases, the J end by 3 bases, with 13 bases between. Germline CDR1 is MNHEY and CDR2 is SVGAGI. The DNA of the CDR3 is TGTGCCAGCACCGGATCGGCGGTTGGAAACACCATATATTTT. Amino acids: CASTGSAVGNTIYF.

The rearrangement links TRBV5-6 to TRBJ1-3; possible D gene TRBD1, 6 bases. Trimming removed 4 bases at V and 3 bases at J, with 14 bases between. The CDR3 runs 15 residues. The germline gives CDR1 SGHDT, CDR2 YYEEEE. CDR3 DNA: TGTGCCAGCAGCCGACCCATCAGGGGTGGAAACACCATATATTTT. Its protein product is CASSRPIRGGNTIYF.